These 20 T cell receptor beta chains were sequenced from one sample in a study of blood T cell repertoires in COVID-19. TCRdb's copy holds only in-frame clones and misses some; the assay was immunoSEQ multiplex PCR. The table records under 150,000 clones, 80% of them present only once. The specimen was peripheral blood. Receptor source: a man aged 55-75 years with active or convalescent COVID-19.

The chain links TRBV27 to TRBJ2-1; D call uncertain. This CDR3 is built from 14 residues. CDR1 is MNHEY and CDR2 is SMNVEV in the germline V gene (reference sequence). The ends were cut back, 6 bases at V and 6 bases at J, with 15 bases in the middle. In nucleotides, the CDR3 is TGTGCCAGCAGCGCCCCTTTCAGGATCAATGAGCAGTTCTTC. Its translation: CASSAPFRINEQFF.

This sequence joins TRBV12-3 or TRBV12-4 and TRBJ1-2; tentative D call: TRBD1 (5 bases). This CDR3 is 13 amino acids long. With 6 bases removed from V and 4 bases from J, the gap between germline ends came to 12 bases. CDR3 sequence: CASSPPGGYGYTF. In DNA form, the CDR3 reads TGTGCCAGCAGCCCACCCGGGGGCTATGGCTACACCTTC.

A single count supports this clone. The chain's CDR3 is CASSSRLAGGSSTDTQYF. In nucleotides, the CDR3 is TGTGCCAGCAGCTCCCGACTAGCGGGAGGGTCTAGCACAGATACGCAGTATTTT. The chain carries TRBV7-6 and TRBJ2-3; 14 bases match TRBD2. The CDR3 sequence is 18 residues long. The J segment lost 0 bases and the V segment lost 4 bases, leaving 6 bases of the junction unmatched. The germline gives CDR1 SGHVS, CDR2 FNYEAQ.

The rearrangement joins TRBV7-3 to TRBJ2-1; 10 bases fit TRBD2. The CDR3 loop spans 15 amino acids. Germline V CDR1 and CDR2: SGHTA, FQGTGA. V trimming: 5 bases; J trimming: 2 bases; junction bases outside the gene matches: 3. CDR3 nucleotide sequence: TGTGCCAGCAGCCGAGCGGGAGGGCCCTACAATGAGCAGTTCTTC. Amino acids: CASSRAGGPYNEQFF.

V is TRBV28 and J is TRBJ1-2; tentatively, D is TRBD1 (5 bases). V lost 3 bases to trimming and J lost 4 bases, with 12 bases between them. The CDR3 is 14 residues long. CDR1 is MDHEN and CDR2 is SYDVKM in the germline V gene. CDR3 loop: CASSLPGVGYGYTF. CDR3 coding DNA: TGTGCCAGCAGTTTGCCGGGGGTGGGCTATGGCTACACCTTC.

The chain couples TRBV7-2 to TRBJ2-7, with 10 bases aligning to TRBD2. From germline, CDR1 is SGHTA and CDR2 FQGNSA. Losses at the gene ends were 0 bases for V and 4 bases for J; bases not matched to a gene: 3. This CDR3 region has 15 residues. DNA for the CDR3: TGTGCCAGCAGCTTAGCGGGACTAGCGAGATACGAGCAGTACTTC. Translated: CASSLAGLARYEQYF.

This clone has more than one count but fewer than ten. The rearrangement links TRBV5-6 to TRBJ2-7; no clear D gene. CDR3 length: 14 residues. Germline lookup yields CDR1 SGHDT and CDR2 YYEEEE. The V end was cut by 1 base, the J end by 2 bases, with 10 bases between. CDR3 in amino acids: CASSLRYVTYEQYF. CDR3 in DNA: TGTGCCAGCAGCTTGCGGTACGTGACCTACGAGCAGTACTTC. Drawing the rest from reference TRBV5-6 and TRBJ2-7, the complete variable domain is DAGVTQSPTHLIKTRGQQVTLRCSPKSGHDTVSWYQQALGQGPQFIFQYYEEEERQRGNFPDRFSGHQFPNYSSELNVNALLLGDSALYLCASSLRYVTYEQYFGPGTRLTVT.

The chain links TRBV7-2 to TRBJ2-7, with D tentatively TRBD1 (6 bases). Trimming took 5 bases from V and 5 from J, leaving 19 bases between them. Looked up from germline, CDR1 is SGHTA and CDR2 is FQGNSA. The CDR3 runs 15 residues. CDR3: CASSDGRGISDEQYF. For the CDR3, the DNA is TGTGCCAGCAGCGATGGTAGGGGGATCTCGGACGAGCAGTACTTC.

The CDR3 sequence: CASSYWGGDAEAFF. The DNA of the CDR3 is TGTGCCAGCAGCTACTGGGGAGGGGACGCTGAAGCTTTCTTT. This chain uses TRBV11-2 with TRBJ1-1; D is possibly TRBD1 (5 bases). Looked up from germline, CDR1 is SGHAT and CDR2 is FQNNGV. With 4 bases removed from V and 6 bases from J, the gap between germline ends came to 15 bases. The CDR3 consists of 14 residues.

This rearrangement joins TRBV24-1 to TRBJ1-1; TRBD1 matches 9 bases. Looked up from germline, CDR1 is KGHDR and CDR2 is SFDVKD. The CDR3 covers 13 residues. The V segment lost 6 bases and the J segment 5 bases; nucleotides outside the gene matches: 3. The CDR3 region is CATSPTGGTEAFF. CDR3 bases: TGTGCCACCAGTCCGACAGGGGGGACTGAAGCTTTCTTT.

This chain connects TRBV5-4 to TRBJ2-7; 10 nucleotides match TRBD1. Per germline, CDR1 SGHNT and CDR2 YYREEE (reference sequence). The CDR3 totals 16 residues. The V gene end was trimmed by 7 bases and the J gene end by 6 bases; junction bases not matched to a gene: 16. In DNA form, the CDR3 reads TGTGCCAGCCAGGGACAGGGGACCCTAGGTACAGTCGAGCAGTACTTC. Translation gives CASQGQGTLGTVEQYF. The variable domain in full, with the rest retrieved from reference TRBV5-4 and TRBJ2-7, is ETGVTQSPTHLIKTRGQQVTLRCSSQSGHNTVSWYQQALGQGPQFIFQYYREEENGRGNFPPRFSGLQFPNYSSELNVNALELDDSALYLCASQGQGTLGTVEQYFGPGTRLTVT.

J is TRBJ1-4 and V is TRBV6-5; D is undetermined. The CDR3 extends over 14 amino acids. V lost 3 bases and J lost 0, with 5 bases in between. CDR1 is MNHEY, CDR2 SVGAGI, per germline. The CDR3 loop is CASSYEPTNEKLFF. CDR3 coding DNA: TGTGCCAGCAGTTATGAGCCAACTAATGAAAAACTGTTTTTT.

This chain uses TRBV2 with TRBJ2-5, with a possible D match to TRBD2 (5 bases). The germline V gene encodes CDR1 SNHLY and CDR2 FYNNEI. The CDR3 is made up of 14 amino acids. Trimming cost V 2 bases and J 1 base, with 8 bases left between them. The CDR3 spells CASSEIALQETQYF. For the CDR3, the DNA is TGTGCCAGCAGTGAAATAGCGCTCCAAGAGACCCAGTACTTC.

The chain couples TRBV19 to TRBJ2-1; 11 positions match TRBD2. The germline V gene has CDR1 LNHDA and CDR2 SQIVND (reference sequence). CDR3 length: 15 amino acids. With V trimmed by 2 bases and J by 5 bases, 2 bases remained unmatched. The CDR3 region is CASSIQLAGDNEQFF. The CDR3 DNA follows: TGTGCCAGTAGTATACAACTAGCGGGGGACAATGAGCAGTTCTTC.

The genes are TRBV4-3 and TRBJ2-2, with a weak D call TRBD2 (5 bases). Germline values: CDR1 LGHNA, CDR2 YSLEER. This CDR3 region has 13 residues. V gave up 1 base and J gave up 16 bases, with 16 bases separating them. CDR3 amino acids: CASSQGRRYGGFF. The DNA for the CDR3 is TGCGCCAGCAGCCAAGGGAGGCGGTACGGTGGGTTTTTT.

The chain uses TRBV18 and TRBJ2-7, with D perhaps matching TRBD1 (6 bases). There are 13 residues in the CDR3. The V gene's germline CDR1 is KGHSH and CDR2 LQKENI. With 2 bases removed from V and 5 bases from J, the gap between germline ends came to 10 bases. CDR3 bases: TGTGCCAGCTCACCATACCAGGGGAACGAGCAGTACTTC. Translation: CASSPYQGNEQYF. Complete variable domain (other parts from reference TRBV18 and TRBJ2-7): NAGVMQNPRHLVRRRGQEARLRCSPMKGHSHVYWYRQLPEEGLKFMVYLQKENIIDESGMPKERFSAEFPKEGPSILRIQQVVRGDSAAYFCASSPYQGNEQYFGPGTRLTVT.

The V call is TRBV7-2, the J call TRBJ2-1; 9 bases line up with TRBD2. CDR3 size: 14 residues. Trimming cost V 1 base and J 9 bases; bases outside gene matches: 4. Germline CDR1 and CDR2: SGHTA and FQGNSA. The CDR3 DNA sequence: TGTGCCAGCAGCTTAGATGGCGGGAGGGTTGAGCAGTTCTTC. It codes for CASSLDGGRVEQFF.

This sequence joins TRBV5-5 and TRBJ2-3; TRBD1 matches 9 bases. This CDR3 is 15 amino acids long. Per germline, CDR1 SGHKS and CDR2 YYEKEE (reference sequence). The J segment lost 2 bases and the V segment lost 4 bases, leaving 5 bases of the junction unmatched. The CDR3 protein is CASSERDRATDTQYF. The DNA for the CDR3 is TGTGCCAGCAGCGAACGGGACAGGGCCACAGATACGCAGTATTTT.

J is TRBJ1-2 and V is TRBV24-1; 7 positions agree with TRBD1. The CDR3 extends over 14 amino acids. CDR1 is KGHDR and CDR2 is SFDVKD in the germline V gene. V gave up 4 bases and J gave up 5 bases; unmatched junction bases: 6. CDR3 sequence (DNA): TGTGCCACCAGTGAAGGGGGCGCGCAGTATGGCTACACCTTC. Translation gives CATSEGGAQYGYTF.

The chain carries TRBV19 and TRBJ1-3; TRBD1 aligns across 7 bases. V shed 4 bases, J shed 5 bases, and the junction held 2 bases outside the gene matches. Germline assignment: CDR1 LNHDA and CDR2 SQIVND (reference sequence). The CDR3 has 13 amino acids. The chain's CDR3 is CASSTDRRNTIYF. The CDR3 nucleotides are TGTGCCAGTAGTACGGACAGGAGAAACACCATATATTTT.